Below are 30 T cell receptor beta chains sequenced from a single sample in a study of blood T cell repertoires in COVID-19. Measured with immunoSEQ multiplex PCR; TCRdb has only the in-frame clones, and not every one. The sample lists roughly 280,000 clones; roughly nine tenths were seen once. The sequenced sample was peripheral blood. The receptors here all came from a man aged 45-60 years with acute or convalescent COVID-19.

The rearrangement links TRBV3-1 (or the pseudogene TRBV3-2) to TRBJ2-2, with no clear D. Germline CDR1 reads LGHDT; CDR2 reads YNNKEL (reference sequence). Trimming pared 5 bases from V and 2 bases from J, leaving 15 bases between. There are 16 residues in the CDR3. The CDR3 loop is CASSSALLRNTGELFF. The CDR3 bases are TGTGCCAGCAGCTCCGCCCTACTTAGAAACACCGGGGAGCTGTTTTTT.

The V and J genes are TRBV7-2 and TRBJ1-5, with D uncertain. The CDR3 totals 12 residues. Deletions cut 1 base from V and 7 bases from J, with 5 bases between. Germline CDR1 SGHTA, CDR2 FQGNSA. CDR3 DNA sequence: TGTGCCAGCAGCTTAGATAAACAGCCCCAGCATTTT. It is translated as CASSLDKQPQHF.

The chain recombines TRBV5-1 with TRBJ2-3; D is possibly TRBD2 (6 bases). CDR3 length: 16 residues. Per germline, CDR1 SGHRS and CDR2 YFSETQ. The V gene lost 0 bases and the J gene lost 2 bases, with 13 bases spanning the gap. The CDR3 here is CASSLGLVGHTDTQYF. The CDR3 DNA is TGCGCCAGCAGCTTGGGACTAGTGGGTCACACAGATACGCAGTATTTT.

Only one count was recorded for this clone. The chain recombines TRBV19 with TRBJ1-4, with 7 bases matching TRBD1. Germline trimming cut 5 bases from V and 2 bases from J; bases unmatched to any gene: 11. Germline-derived CDR1 and CDR2 are LNHDA and SQIVND (reference sequence). The CDR3 totals 17 residues. The DNA for the CDR3 is TGTGCCAGTAGTCCCTCGACAGGGTCTTGGACTAATGAAAAACTGTTTTTT. Amino acid sequence: CASSPSTGSWTNEKLFF. Complete variable domain (other parts from reference TRBV19 and TRBJ1-4): DGGITQSPKYLFRKEGQNVTLSCEQNLNHDAMYWYRQDPGQGLRLIYYSQIVNDFQKGDIAEGYSVSREKKESFPLTVTSAQKNPTAFYLCASSPSTGSWTNEKLFFGSGTQLSVL.

The V and J genes are TRBV20-1 and TRBJ1-4, with a weak D call TRBD1 (6 bases). Germline V gene lookup returns CDR1 DFQATT and CDR2 SNEGSKA (reference sequence). The CDR3 spans 15 residues. V gave up 3 bases and J gave up 8 bases, with 19 bases separating them. This chain's CDR3 is CSASPTGTLTEKLFF. For the CDR3, the DNA is TGCAGTGCTAGTCCGACCGGGACATTAACAGAAAAACTGTTTTTT.

This chain's CDR3 is CASSTGTGYGYTF. Written as DNA, the CDR3 is TGTGCCAGCAGCACTGGGACAGGCTATGGCTACACCTTC. The V gene is TRBV5-4, the J gene TRBJ1-2; the match to TRBD1 covers 8 bases. CDR3 size: 13 residues. The junction had 3 bases not matched to a gene; V was cut back by 4 bases and J by 4 bases. Germline V gene data show CDR1 as SGHNT and CDR2 as YYREEE (reference sequence).

This clone turned up a few times. The rearrangement uses TRBV4-1 and TRBJ1-1; the D gene is possibly TRBD1 (5 bases). CDR3 length equals 14 residues. Germline CDR1 and CDR2: MGHRA and YSYEKL. The V gene lost 8 bases and the J gene lost 5 bases, with 18 bases spanning the gap. CDR3 sequence: CASSMLGRKTEAFF. In DNA, the CDR3 is TGCGCCAGCTCGATGCTGGGGCGTAAGACTGAAGCTTTCTTT.

A note on this clone: Other nucleotide sequences from this sample produce the same CDR3. The genes are TRBV3-1 (or the pseudogene TRBV3-2) and TRBJ1-1; no clear D. Germline CDR1 reads LGHDT; CDR2 reads YNNKEL (reference sequence). The CDR3 spans 13 residues. V was cut by 1 base and J by 0 bases, with 3 bases left in between. CDR3: CASSQVMNTEAFF. The CDR3 DNA reads as TGTGCCAGCAGCCAAGTAATGAACACTGAAGCTTTCTTT.

V usage is TRBV6-5 and J usage is TRBJ1-6; tentatively, D is TRBD1 (6 bases). The V end was cut by 5 bases, the J end by 8 bases, with 10 bases between. In germline, CDR1 is MNHEY, CDR2 SVGAGI. There are 13 residues in the CDR3. The DNA of the CDR3 is TGTGCCAGCAGTACGGACAGATATTCACCCCTCCACTTT. Translated, it gives CASSTDRYSPLHF.

V is TRBV27 and J is TRBJ1-3, with 12 bases aligning to TRBD1. V dropped 3 bases and J dropped 0; count of bases not matched to a gene: 0. The CDR3 has 16 amino acids. CDR1 MNHEY and CDR2 SMNVEV come from the germline V gene (reference sequence). CDR3 sequence: CASSLGQGASGNTIYF. CDR3 nucleotide sequence: TGTGCCAGCAGTTTGGGACAGGGGGCCTCTGGAAACACCATATATTTT.

Many counts were recorded for this clone. The V call is TRBV5-1, the J call TRBJ2-3, with 10 bases lining up with TRBD2. Trimming at V came to 1 base and at J to 2 bases, leaving 10 bases not matched to a gene. The germline CDR1 and CDR2 sequences are SGHRS and YFSETQ. The CDR3 covers 18 residues. The CDR3 loop reads CASSLWLAGASPTDTQYF. DNA of the CDR3: TGCGCCAGCAGCTTGTGGCTAGCGGGGGCCTCCCCCACAGATACGCAGTATTTT.

This rearrangement joins TRBV11-2 to TRBJ2-1; D is possibly TRBD1 (5 bases). The length of the CDR3 is 17 residues. The V gene's germline CDR1 is SGHAT and CDR2 FQNNGV. Trimming stripped 1 base from V and 1 base from J, with 14 bases between. The CDR3 DNA reads TGTGCCAGCAGCTTAGTGGTACAGACAGAATCCTACAATGAGCAGTTCTTC. Amino acid sequence: CASSLVVQTESYNEQFF.

CDR3: CATSRVGRSSGGYTF. The CDR3 nucleotides are TGTGCCACCAGCAGAGTGGGCCGCAGCTCAGGGGGCTACACCTTC. The J gene is TRBJ1-2, the V gene TRBV15, with D perhaps matching TRBD1 (5 bases). This CDR3 has 15 amino acids. From germline, CDR1 is LNHNV and CDR2 YYDKDF (reference sequence). Trimming removed 1 base at V and 8 bases at J, with 17 bases between.

The rearrangement links TRBV21-1 to TRBJ2-4; the tabulated D call, TRBD2, remains unverified against the DNA. TRBV21-1 is a known pseudogene. This CDR3 comprises 17 residues. The CDR3 DNA sequence: TGTGCCAGCAGCAAAGTATCGGCCATGAGGGCCAAAAACATTCAGTACTTC. This encodes CASSKVSAMRAKNIQYF.

The sample holds one count of this clone. The chain recombines TRBV2 with TRBJ1-5; D might be TRBD1 (6 bases). Germline lookup yields CDR1 SNHLY and CDR2 FYNNEI. V gave up 6 bases and J gave up 9 bases, with 18 bases separating them. The CDR3 is made up of 14 amino acids. In nucleotides, the CDR3 is TGTGCCAGCAGGACCCAGGTTGTAGGGGGGCCCCAGCATTTT. It translates to CASRTQVVGGPQHF.

This chain connects TRBV4-1 to TRBJ1-2; D call uncertain. CDR3 size: 15 residues. V was trimmed by 1 base and J by 0 bases, leaving 9 bases between them. Germline CDR1 MGHRA, CDR2 YSYEKL. This chain's CDR3 is CASSQGNRANYGYTF. CDR3 nucleotide sequence: TGCGCCAGCAGCCAAGGCAACCGAGCTAACTATGGCTACACCTTC.

This rearrangement joins TRBV6-5 to TRBJ1-2; 11 bases fit TRBD1. Germline V gene sequence: CDR1 MNHEY, CDR2 SVGAGI. The junction had 3 bases not matched to a gene; V was cut back by 2 bases and J by 7 bases. This CDR3 spans 14 amino acids. CDR3 sequence (DNA): TGTGCCAGCAGTTACGGGACAGGGGGTGGTGGCTACACCTTC. Encoded protein: CASSYGTGGGGYTF.

With regard to this clone: One junction end does not reproduce the germline sequence, and a read error may be involved. The rearrangement joins TRBV7-7 to TRBJ2-2; tentatively, D is TRBD1 (6 bases). Per germline, CDR1 SSHAT and CDR2 FNYEAQ (reference sequence). The CDR3 consists of 17 residues. The CDR3 nucleotides read TGTGCTAGCAGCTTGGACAGTATAAGCGCGAACACCGGGGAGCTGTTTTTT. It codes for CASSLDSISANTGELFF.

The J gene is TRBJ2-2, the V gene TRBV6-5, with TRBD1 matching 12 bases. Trimming cost V 6 bases and J 7 bases; bases outside gene matches: 6. Germline V lookup: CDR1 MNHEY, CDR2 SVGAGI. The CDR3 runs 15 residues. In nucleotides, the CDR3 is TGTGCCAGCAGCTCCGGGACAGGGGGCATCGGGGAGCTGTTTTTT. Protein: CASSSGTGGIGELFF.

The CDR3 DNA is TGCGCCAGCAGCCGACTTACTCAGGGAACCTACGAGCAGTACTTC. It yields the protein CASSRLTQGTYEQYF. The genes are TRBV5-1 and TRBJ2-7; weak D call: TRBD1 (5 bases). With 4 bases removed from V and 2 bases from J, the gap between germline ends came to 16 bases. This CDR3 has 15 residues. Germline-derived CDR1 and CDR2 are SGHRS and YFSETQ.

The J gene is TRBJ2-5, the V gene TRBV7-8, with 15 nucleotides matching TRBD2. The CDR3 totals 15 residues. V lost 4 bases to trimming and J lost 7 bases; unmatched junction nucleotides: 4. Looked up from germline, CDR1 is SGHVS and CDR2 is FQNEAQ. The CDR3 sequence: CASSSGLAGGGTQYF. CDR3 DNA sequence: TGTGCCAGCAGCTCGGGACTAGCGGGGGGCGGGACCCAGTACTTC.

V gene TRBV3-1 (or the pseudogene TRBV3-2) combines with J gene TRBJ1-2; 7 nucleotides agree with TRBD1. Germline trimming cut 3 bases from V and 5 bases from J; bases unmatched to any gene: 3. CDR1 is LGHDT and CDR2 is YNNKEL in the germline V gene (reference sequence). The CDR3 is made up of 13 amino acids. CDR3 bases: TGTGCCAGCAGCCAGCGGGACAGTTATGGCTACACCTTC. This sequence encodes CASSQRDSYGYTF.

The rearrangement joins TRBV5-4 to TRBJ1-2, with D maybe TRBD1 (5 bases). Germline V gene lookup returns CDR1 SGHNT and CDR2 YYREEE (reference sequence). CDR3 length equals 12 residues. The V end was cut by 4 bases, the J end by 7 bases, with 11 bases between. The CDR3 sequence: CASSPDNLGYTF. CDR3 sequence (DNA): TGTGCCAGCAGCCCGGACAATCTTGGCTACACCTTC.

The chain recombines TRBV7-6 with TRBJ2-6, with 8 bases lining up with TRBD1. The length of the CDR3 is 16 residues. The germline gives CDR1 SGHVS, CDR2 FNYEAQ. V gave up 1 base and J gave up 1 base; unmatched junction bases: 0. The CDR3, as DNA: TGTGCCAGCAGCTTAGACAGGGGGTCTGGGGCCAACGTCCTGACTTTC. Residues: CASSLDRGSGANVLTF. Full variable domain (rest looked up from reference TRBV7-6 and TRBJ2-6): GAGVSQSPRYKVTKRGQDVALRCDPISGHVSLYWYRQALGQGPEFLTYFNYEAQQDKSGLPNDRFSAERPEGSISTLTIQRTEQRDSAMYRCASSLDRGSGANVLTFGAGSRLTVL.

V and J are TRBV7-9 and TRBJ1-1; 8 bases line up with TRBD1. The junction had 6 bases not matched to a gene; V was cut back by 1 base and J by 5 bases. CDR3 length: 15 amino acids. Germline CDR1 is SEHNR and CDR2 is FQNEAQ (reference sequence). The CDR3 spells CASSLVTGVGTEAFF. The DNA for the CDR3 is TGTGCCAGCAGCTTAGTGACAGGGGTCGGGACTGAAGCTTTCTTT.

This clone was detected once. The CDR3 coding sequence is TGTGCCAGCACCGACAGGGCTGATGGCTACACCTTC. Its translation: CASTDRADGYTF. This sequence joins TRBV6-5 and TRBJ1-2; 7 nucleotides align to TRBD1. The CDR3 is 12 amino acids. Germline V gene data show CDR1 as MNHEY and CDR2 as SVGAGI. J was trimmed by 6 bases and V by 7 bases; bases with no gene match: 5.

This rearrangement joins TRBV5-1 to TRBJ2-3, with 8 nucleotides matching TRBD2. Germline CDR1 and CDR2: SGHRS and YFSETQ. Trimming at V came to 4 bases and at J to 2 bases, leaving 6 bases not matched to a gene. There are 15 residues in the CDR3. CDR3 bases: TGCGCCAGCAGCCCCGGACTAGCTACCACAGATACGCAGTATTTT. This sequence encodes CASSPGLATTDTQYF. Full variable domain (outside the CDR3, taken from reference TRBV5-1 and TRBJ2-3): KAGVTQTPRYLIKTRGQQVTLSCSPISGHRSVSWYQQTPGQGLQFLFEYFSETQRNKGNFPGRFSGRQFSNSRSEMNVSTLELGDSALYLCASSPGLATTDTQYFGPGTRLTVL.

The chain couples TRBV10-3 to TRBJ2-1, with unresolved D. V was cut by 0 bases and J by 10 bases, with 10 bases left in between. The CDR3 consists of 13 residues. From germline, CDR1 is ENHRY and CDR2 SYGVKD. In DNA, the CDR3 is TGTGCCATCAGTGAGTCAGAAGCTCTGGAGCAGTTCTTC. It is translated as CAISESEALEQFF.

The chain has TRBV23-1 and TRBJ1-2; TRBD1 matches at 7 bases. TRBV23-1 is an ORF, with its function uncertain. Trimming at V came to 2 bases and at J to 5 bases, leaving 29 bases not matched to a gene. CDR3 length: 22 amino acids. CDR3 in DNA: TGCGCCAGCAGTCAAATCTCCCTATTACCGGGACAGACCGCTCTTAAAGGTTATGGCTACACCTTC. Translation gives CASSQISLLPGQTALKGYGYTF.

The chain's CDR3 is CASSGQGNDEQFF. CDR3 DNA: TGTGCCAGTAGCGGACAGGGGAACGATGAGCAGTTCTTC. The V call is TRBV19, the J call TRBJ2-1; 9 bases are shared with TRBD1. The CDR3 sequence is 13 residues long. Trimming cost V 6 bases and J 8 bases; bases outside gene matches: 5. Germline V gives CDR1 LNHDA, CDR2 SQIVND (reference sequence).